The 29 T cell receptor beta chains in this list originate from one sample, sequenced in a study of cytomegalovirus exposure and HLA in healthy donors. It was with 60 Vbeta and 13 Jbeta primers that the PCR ran. Measured with immunoSEQ multiplex PCR; TCRdb has only the in-frame clones, and not every one. The sample has about 200,000 clones; roughly 76% are singletons. What was sequenced was PBMCs. All receptors derive from a woman in her thirties in good health and CMV-seropositive.

This chain links TRBV6-1 with TRBJ1-6; 9 nucleotides line up with TRBD1. Trimming at V came to 6 bases and at J to 10 bases, leaving 7 bases not matched to a gene. This CDR3 spans 14 amino acids. Germline V gene data show CDR1 as MNHNS and CDR2 as SASEGT. Here the CDR3 DNA reads TGTGCCAGCAGCCAGACAGGGGGATACTCACCCCTCCACTTT. Translating gives CASSQTGGYSPLHF.

This sequence joins TRBV6-1 and TRBJ2-5; perhaps TRBD2 as D (6 bases). Germline values: CDR1 MNHNS, CDR2 SASEGT. Trimming cost V 6 bases and J 5 bases, with 10 bases left between them. This CDR3 spans 12 amino acids. The CDR3 protein is CASSGSSETQYF. In DNA, the CDR3 is TGTGCCAGCAGCGGGAGTTCGGAGACCCAGTACTTC.

The chain joins TRBV9 to TRBJ2-7, with TRBD2 identical over 8 bases. This CDR3 has 16 residues. Trimming took 3 bases from V and 2 from J; bases not matched to a gene: 10. Germline V gives CDR1 SGDLS, CDR2 YYNGEE. CDR3 in amino acids: CASSAATSARTYEQYF. In DNA, the CDR3 is TGTGCCAGCAGCGCTGCGACTAGCGCTCGAACCTACGAGCAGTACTTC.

The chain couples TRBV7-2 to TRBJ2-7; D gene unclear. CDR1 is SGHTA, CDR2 FQGNSA, per germline. The CDR3 spans 13 residues. V dropped 0 bases and J dropped 7 bases, with 10 bases sitting between them. CDR3 region: CASSLAISREQYF. For the CDR3, the DNA is TGTGCCAGCAGCTTAGCTATTTCTCGGGAGCAGTACTTC. Together with reference TRBV7-2 and TRBJ2-7, the CDR3 gives the full variable domain: GAGVSQSPSNKVTEKGKDVELRCDPISGHTALYWYRQSLGQGLEFLIYFQGNSAPDKSGLPSDRFSAERTGGSVSTLTIQRTQQEDSAVYLCASSLAISREQYFGPGTRLTVT.

This chain uses TRBV27 with TRBJ2-3, with TRBD2 identical over 9 bases. This CDR3 has 15 residues. J lost 7 bases, V lost 7 bases, and 12 bases had no gene match. The germline V gene has CDR1 MNHEY and CDR2 SMNVEV (reference sequence). DNA of the CDR3: TGTGCCAGCACCCTGAGTAGGCTAGCGGGGAATACGCAGTATTTT. Protein sequence: CASTLSRLAGNTQYF.

This rearrangement joins TRBV5-5 to TRBJ2-6; D call uncertain. V was pared by 1 base and J by 0 bases, with 5 bases between. Germline lookup yields CDR1 SGHKS and CDR2 YYEKEE (reference sequence). This CDR3 has 15 residues. The CDR3 DNA reads as TGTGCCAGCAGCTTGTACAGCTCTGGGGCCAACGTCCTGACTTTC. Protein sequence: CASSLYSSGANVLTF.

The chain links TRBV27 to TRBJ1-1; TRBD1 might be the D (5 bases). V lost 6 bases, J lost 2 bases, and 19 bases lay in between. The germline gives CDR1 MNHEY, CDR2 SMNVEV (reference sequence). There are 16 residues in the CDR3. The CDR3 nucleotides are TGTGCCAGCAGCCATGGGCAGGGCAGGGTAAACACTGAAGCTTTCTTT. Translation gives CASSHGQGRVNTEAFF.

This rearrangement joins TRBV18 to TRBJ2-7, with D maybe TRBD1 (6 bases). The ends were cut back, 3 bases at V and 0 bases at J, with 9 bases in the middle. The CDR3 length is 14 residues. Germline V gene sequence: CDR1 KGHSH, CDR2 LQKENI. The CDR3 region has the DNA TGTGCCAGCTCACCTTTACAGGGCTCCTACGAGCAGTACTTC. It is translated as CASSPLQGSYEQYF. Full variable domain (missing parts from reference TRBV18 and TRBJ2-7): NAGVMQNPRHLVRRRGQEARLRCSPMKGHSHVYWYRQLPEEGLKFMVYLQKENIIDESGMPKERFSAEFPKEGPSILRIQQVVRGDSAAYFCASSPLQGSYEQYFGPGTRLTVT.

The V gene is TRBV19, the J gene TRBJ1-2; 7 positions agree with TRBD1. CDR1 LNHDA and CDR2 SQIVND come from the germline V gene (reference sequence). The CDR3 runs to 16 residues. Trimming took 6 bases from V and 0 from J; bases not matched to a gene: 10. The CDR3: CASRISPGQPNYGYTF. The CDR3 bases are TGTGCCAGTAGAATAAGTCCGGGACAGCCTAACTATGGCTACACCTTC.

The genes are TRBV28 and TRBJ1-1; TRBD1 agrees at 10 bases. Germline lookup yields CDR1 MDHEN and CDR2 SYDVKM. The V and J ends lost 1 base and 4 bases, in that order; junction bases with no gene match: 3. The CDR3 loop spans 15 amino acids. DNA of the CDR3: TGTGCCAGCAGTTTATACAGGACAGGGGGCACTGAAGCTTTCTTT. It is translated as CASSLYRTGGTEAFF.

The chain links TRBV2 to TRBJ1-3, with D maybe TRBD1 (6 bases). Germline loops: CDR1 SNHLY, CDR2 FYNNEI. This CDR3 region has 15 residues. V dropped 6 bases and J dropped 3 bases, with 15 bases sitting between them. The CDR3 loop is CASRSTGSRGNTIYF. CDR3 nucleotide sequence: TGTGCCAGCAGGTCTACAGGGTCGCGTGGAAACACCATATATTTT.

This sequence joins TRBV28 and TRBJ2-7, with a tentative D call TRBD2 (6 bases). Trimming removed 8 bases from V and 2 bases from J, with 13 bases in between. The CDR3 contains 13 residues. Per germline, CDR1 MDHEN and CDR2 SYDVKM. This CDR3 reads CASRGSLPYEQYF. The CDR3 DNA sequence: TGTGCCAGCCGGGGGTCCCTGCCCTACGAGCAGTACTTC.

V is TRBV5-6 and J is TRBJ1-2; TRBD1 agrees at 12 bases. In germline, CDR1 is SGHDT, CDR2 YYEEEE. The CDR3 is made up of 16 amino acids. The trim removed 3 bases at V and 1 base at J, leaving 4 bases unmatched. The CDR3 spells CASSWGQGAFNYGYTF. CDR3 nucleotides: TGTGCCAGCAGCTGGGGACAGGGGGCATTTAACTATGGCTACACCTTC.

The table lists this clone with a count of one. This chain links TRBV5-1 with TRBJ1-4, with 8 bases aligning to TRBD1. CDR1 is SGHRS, CDR2 YFSETQ, per germline. CDR3 size: 15 residues. With 2 bases clipped from V and 6 bases from J, the junction kept 6 bases outside the gene matches. The CDR3 nucleotides are TGCGCCAGCAGCTTAGGGGGACAGGTCCATGAAAAACTGTTTTTT. As protein: CASSLGGQVHEKLFF.

The chain carries TRBV19 and TRBJ2-2, with TRBD1 matching over 7 bases. V shed 7 bases, J shed 1 base, and the junction held 6 bases outside the gene matches. The CDR3 sequence is 15 residues long. CDR1 is LNHDA, CDR2 SQIVND, per germline (reference sequence). The CDR3 coding sequence is TGTGCCAGTACCCATCGGACAGGGAACACCGGGGAGCTGTTTTTT. This gives the protein CASTHRTGNTGELFF.

This clone was seen a single time. The chain links TRBV11-3 to TRBJ1-2, with D unresolved. This CDR3 has 14 residues. Germline V gene sequence: CDR1 SGHNT, CDR2 YENEEA. The V end lost 1 base, the J end lost 7 bases, and 13 bases lay between the germline ends. Written as DNA, the CDR3 is TGTGCCAGCAGCTTAGGTCCGGCAGGAGGTGGCTACACCTTC. Translated, it gives CASSLGPAGGGYTF.

Only a few counts were recorded for this clone. The chain joins TRBV5-1 to TRBJ2-7; 8 nucleotides match TRBD2. Germline CDR1 reads SGHRS; CDR2 reads YFSETQ. The CDR3 has 15 amino acids. V lost 0 bases and J lost 6; bases outside the gene matches: 8. CDR3: CASSLDPGLAGEQYF. The CDR3 DNA reads TGCGCCAGCAGCTTGGACCCCGGACTAGCAGGCGAGCAGTACTTC.

J is TRBJ2-7 and V is TRBV10-3; TRBD1 matches 9 bases. CDR1 is ENHRY, CDR2 SYGVKD, per germline. The CDR3 totals 16 residues. V lost 5 bases to trimming and J lost 2 bases; unmatched junction nucleotides: 10. The CDR3 reads CAISRPPGQGTYEQYF. As DNA, the CDR3 is TGTGCCATCAGTCGACCCCCGGGACAGGGAACCTACGAGCAGTACTTC.

The chain links TRBV2 to TRBJ2-2; D remains unclear. The CDR3 loop spans 15 amino acids. CDR1 and CDR2 (germline): SNHLY, FYNNEI. Trimming left V 3 bases short and J 4 bases short, with 12 bases between. Here the CDR3 DNA reads TGTGCCAGCAGTGAGCGGTCACGAGTCACCGGGGAGCTGTTTTTT. This gives the protein CASSERSRVTGELFF.

V usage is TRBV15 and J usage is TRBJ1-1, with 7 bases fitting TRBD1. CDR1 LNHNV and CDR2 YYDKDF come from the germline V gene (reference sequence). J gave up 1 base and V 1 base, and 3 bases lay outside the gene matches. The CDR3 sequence is 15 residues long. CDR3 nucleotide sequence: TGTGCCACCAGCAGAGGACCAGGGGGGAACACTGAAGCTTTCTTT. Protein sequence: CATSRGPGGNTEAFF.

A few counts support this clone. The chain employs TRBV4-1 and TRBJ1-2; 8 nucleotides agree with TRBD1. With 3 bases clipped from V and 7 bases from J, the junction kept 7 bases outside the gene matches. Germline assignment: CDR1 MGHRA and CDR2 YSYEKL. The CDR3 is 14 residues long. CDR3 amino acids: CASSQPGGAGGYTF. CDR3 bases: TGCGCCAGCAGCCAGCCAGGGGGCGCGGGTGGCTACACCTTC.

The chain recombines TRBV5-1 with TRBJ1-5; a weak D match, TRBD1 (6 bases). The germline gives CDR1 SGHRS, CDR2 YFSETQ. The CDR3 length is 14 residues. Trimming stripped 2 bases from V and 3 bases from J, with 9 bases between. This CDR3 is CASSLQGNNQPQHF. CDR3 DNA: TGCGCCAGCAGCTTACAGGGTAACAATCAGCCCCAGCATTTT.

The chain couples TRBV7-9 to TRBJ2-5, with TRBD2 matching over 8 bases. Germline CDR1 and CDR2: SEHNR and FQNEAQ (reference sequence). The CDR3 totals 13 residues. V trimming: 7 bases; J trimming: 5 bases; junction bases outside the gene matches: 6. CDR3 sequence reads: CASIRTGGETQYF. As DNA, the CDR3 is TGTGCCAGCATCCGGACGGGAGGGGAGACCCAGTACTTC.

This clone has only a few counts. The chain couples TRBV7-9 to TRBJ1-4, with 8 positions matching TRBD1. Germline CDR1 SEHNR, CDR2 FQNEAQ (reference sequence). The CDR3 spans 16 residues. Trimming cost V 5 bases and J 4 bases; bases outside gene matches: 9. The CDR3 is CASSARTGGFNEKLFF. The DNA of the CDR3 is TGTGCCAGCAGCGCCCGTACAGGGGGGTTTAATGAAAAACTGTTTTTT.

This rearrangement joins TRBV2 to TRBJ1-1; 7 bases agree with TRBD1. With 4 bases clipped from V and 12 bases from J, the junction kept 5 bases outside the gene matches. The germline gives CDR1 SNHLY, CDR2 FYNNEI. CDR3 size: 11 residues. This CDR3 is CASSGDSWPFF. The CDR3, as DNA: TGTGCCAGCAGTGGGGACAGCTGGCCTTTCTTT.

The V call is TRBV5-4, the J call TRBJ2-1, with TRBD2 identical over 9 bases. With 0 bases clipped from V and 0 bases from J, the junction kept 4 bases outside the gene matches. Germline-derived CDR1 and CDR2 are SGHNT and YYREEE (reference sequence). The CDR3 spans 17 residues. CDR3 coding DNA: TGTGCCAGCAGCTTGGGCGGGGGGGTAAACTCCTACAATGAGCAGTTCTTC. This sequence encodes CASSLGGGVNSYNEQFF.

This sequence joins TRBV4-1 and TRBJ1-6; no reliable D call. The length of the CDR3 is 12 residues. Per germline, CDR1 MGHRA and CDR2 YSYEKL. V was trimmed by 3 bases and J by 10 bases, leaving 7 bases between them. The CDR3 nucleotides read TGCGCCAGCAGCCACGTCAGGTCACCCCTCCACTTT. Protein: CASSHVRSPLHF.

The chain combines TRBV5-1 with TRBJ2-1; 13 bases line up with TRBD2. Looked up from germline, CDR1 is SGHRS and CDR2 is YFSETQ. Trimming removed 2 bases from V and 7 bases from J; junction bases left unmatched: 3. The CDR3 length is 15 residues. The CDR3 DNA follows: TGCGCCAGCAGCTTCGGGACTAGCGGGACGAATGAGCAGTTCTTC. This gives the protein CASSFGTSGTNEQFF.

The genes are TRBV2 and TRBJ1-1; the match to TRBD1 covers 10 bases. The CDR3 extends over 15 amino acids. With 4 bases clipped from V and 4 bases from J, the junction kept 6 bases outside the gene matches. Germline CDR1 and CDR2: SNHLY and FYNNEI. CDR3 coding DNA: TGTGCCAGCAGTGTCGCGAGACAGGGGGCCACTGAAGCTTTCTTT. It yields the protein CASSVARQGATEAFF.